This TCR beta chain was captured in a study of blood T cell repertoires in COVID-19. Study-wide background: The cDNA or gDNA used as material had been derived from T cells, B-cell-depleted T cells, or PBMCs.

V dropped 4 bases and J dropped 7; count of bases not matched to a gene: 5. Germline values: CDR1 MDHEN, CDR2 SYDVKM. The CDR3 has 14 residues. Original data processing: Estimation of nucleated cell counts was performed using reference gene primer amplification. Sequenced by immunoSEQ multiplex PCR; TCRdb stores in-frame clones only, minus some. Clonal size and the V and J genes are those of that table, whereas D and trimming came from the DNA. Of some 150,000 clones listed, approximately 91% are singletons. Sequencing was performed on peripheral blood. The chain combines TRBV28 with TRBJ2-1; 9 nucleotides align to TRBD1. The origin of this receptor is a woman aged 70-85 years with acute or convalescent COVID-19. CDR3 region: CASSSAQGANEQFF. The CDR3 nucleotides are TGTGCCAGCAGTTCCGCACAGGGGGCAAATGAGCAGTTCTTC.